The T cell receptor (beta chain) under discussion was sequenced for a study of OX40 agonist ivuxolimab in advanced cancers. About the investigation overall: The costimulatory receptor OX40 (CD134) was targeted by ivuxolimab, a fully human IgG2 agonistic monoclonal antibody. Intravenous ivuxolimab was administered to patients every 2 weeks at six dose levels: 0.01, 0.1, 0.3, 1.5, 3 and 10 mg/kg. Of the 50 to 55 dose-escalation patients, hepatocellular carcinoma was present in some 19, melanoma in approximately 15, renal cell carcinoma in 9 and head and neck cancer in 9. The dose-escalation cohort was over 70% male with a mean age of 60 years, ranging from roughly 20 to 80. Prior anti-PD-1, anti-PD-L1 or anti-CTLA-4 therapy was permitted, and checkpoint inhibitors had been received by less than 45% of dose-escalation patients. Partial responses occurred in three dose-escalation patients, of whom one had hepatocellular carcinoma and two had cutaneous melanoma. Peripheral TCRbeta sequencing was intended to test whether TCR sequence diversity was altered and clonal T-cell expansion was caused by ivuxolimab. The paper reports the monotherapy dose-escalation portion (N ≈ 50 patients) of the phase I ivuxolimab trial. What the study reported, not specific to this receptor: Low levels of normalized T-cell clonal expansion were also seen in some patients who did not respond. The antigen specificity of the peripheral T cells that underwent clonal expansion was not determined. At doses from 0.1 to 3.0 mg/kg, clonal expansion was seen in both CD4+ and CD8+ blood T cells between baseline and week 6. On average, CD8+ T cells showed more expanded clones than CD4+ T cells after ivuxolimab. Partial responders in the 0.1-3.0 mg/kg groups had among the lowest normalized peripheral clonal expansion, especially among CD8+ T cells.

V is cut by 3 bases and J by 1 base, and the space between the germline ends is 16 bases. The CDR1 and CDR2 encoded by the germline V gene (reference sequence) are LNHDA and SQIVND. From the cysteine through the phenylalanine, the CDR3 covers 17 amino acids. Of the read, only the CDR3 DNA is kept; its 51 bases are in frame from base 1. On this clone: There is no known antigen for this receptor. No quality values exist for individual bases; no much larger clone is one base distant.

For sequencing of the TCRbeta CDR3 region, genomic DNA was extracted from the sorted cells. The immunoSEQ Assay was used for sequencing of TCRbeta CDR3 regions. In its TCRdb copy, this immuneACCESS table keeps in-frame sequences only and misses some clones. Where compared with another copy, unresolved V genes explain less than half of these, and the others have no known cause. Within this sample are roughly 67,000 clones, with around 87% of them counted one time only. The ten largest account for roughly 4.2% of the sample. The trial excluded patients who had a history of autoimmune disease or who were on systemic immunosuppression. Peripheral blood for TCR sequencing was collected from all dose cohorts at baseline, on cycle 4 day 1, and on cycle 7 day 1. The samples were drawn from a first-in-human, open-label, multicenter phase I dose-escalation trial of ivuxolimab. Adults with locally advanced or metastatic melanoma, renal cell, hepatocellular, or head and neck squamous cell carcinoma were enrolled in the trial. Before TCR sequencing, CD4+ T cells and CD8+ T cells from peripheral blood were sorted into separate populations.

The chain couples TRBV19 to TRBJ1-3; no D gene can be assigned with confidence. The TCR was taken from an adult with an advanced solid tumor such as melanoma, head and neck, liver or kidney cancer. The sample consisted of CD4+ or CD8+ T cells sorted from blood, taken in a trial of the OX40 agonist ivuxolimab. The CDR3 amino acid sequence is: CASSISQSRRSGNTIYF. The DNA sequence is given as TGTGCCAGTAGTATCTCTCAATCGAGGCGGTCTGGAAACACCATATATTTT.